One and the same sample provided the 14 T cell receptor beta chains below, sequenced in a study of cytomegalovirus exposure and HLA in healthy donors. PCR amplification relied on 60 Vbeta primers (plus 13 Jbeta primers). The repertoire was sequenced with immunoSEQ multiplex PCR; TCRdb's copy has only in-frame clones and lacks some. This table holds roughly 66,000 clones, roughly four fifths found once. The sample was PBMCs. The receptors derive from a man aged 45 to 65 in good health and CMV-seronegative.

This clone was detected a few times. The gene calls are TRBV30 and TRBJ1-6; 7 bases map to TRBD1. The CDR3 runs to 13 residues. Germline CDR1 and CDR2: GTSNPN and SVGIG (reference sequence). Trimming removed 3 bases from V and 4 bases from J; junction bases left unmatched: 0. CDR3 residues: CAWRDRYNSPLHF. Written as DNA, the CDR3 is TGTGCCTGGAGGGACAGGTATAATTCACCCCTCCACTTT.

This clone was seen a handful of times. V gene TRBV30 combines with J gene TRBJ1-1; 8 positions agree with TRBD1. V was clipped by 0 bases and J by 5 bases; unmatched bases: 5. Germline values: CDR1 GTSNPN, CDR2 SVGIG (reference sequence). The CDR3 spans 14 residues. CDR3 sequence reads: CAWSVLDRETEAFF. CDR3 nucleotide sequence: TGTGCCTGGAGTGTCCTGGACAGGGAGACTGAAGCTTTCTTT.

The rearrangement joins TRBV30 to TRBJ2-3; 10 bases map to TRBD1. With V trimmed by 5 bases and J by 4 bases, 3 bases remained unmatched. Germline lookup yields CDR1 GTSNPN and CDR2 SVGIG (reference sequence). This CDR3 has 13 amino acids. The CDR3 sequence is CAWGTGEADTQYF. The CDR3 DNA sequence: TGTGCCTGGGGGACAGGGGAGGCAGATACGCAGTATTTT.

Here the CDR3 reads CASSERLASSSYEQYF. Written as DNA, the CDR3 is TGTGCCAGCAGTGAACGTCTAGCTTCTAGCTCCTACGAGCAGTACTTC. The chain joins TRBV2 to TRBJ2-7; D is possibly TRBD2 (5 bases). The CDR3 is 16 residues long. CDR1 is SNHLY and CDR2 is FYNNEI in the germline V gene. V dropped 2 bases and J dropped 0 bases, with 14 bases sitting between them.

The gene calls are TRBV19 and TRBJ1-1; no definite D call. The length of the CDR3 is 12 residues. V dropped 5 bases and J dropped 13 bases, with 17 bases sitting between them. The germline V gene encodes CDR1 LNHDA and CDR2 SQIVND (reference sequence). CDR3 sequence reads: CASSLEVPRIFF. The CDR3 DNA is TGTGCCAGTAGTTTGGAGGTCCCCCGGATTTTCTTT.

The chain has TRBV5-8 and TRBJ2-1; a possible D gene is TRBD2 (7 bases). The germline CDR1 and CDR2 sequences are SGHTS and YDEGEE. This CDR3 is 12 amino acids long. Trimming removed 4 bases from V and 10 bases from J, with 12 bases in between. The CDR3 loop is CASSGRGGEQFF. For the CDR3, the DNA is TGTGCCAGCAGCGGAAGGGGGGGGGAGCAGTTCTTC.

In nucleotides, the CDR3 is TGTGCCAGCAGCGTGGGGACAGGTCCTGGCCAAGAGACCCAGTACTTC. Translation gives CASSVGTGPGQETQYF. This sequence joins TRBV9 and TRBJ2-5; 8 bases fit TRBD1. Germline trimming cut 2 bases from V and 1 base from J; bases unmatched to any gene: 7. Germline assignment: CDR1 SGDLS and CDR2 YYNGEE. The CDR3 has 16 residues.

The chain uses TRBV5-4 and TRBJ1-2; 8 bases align to TRBD1. The germline V gene encodes CDR1 SGHNT and CDR2 YYREEE (reference sequence). This CDR3 is built from 17 residues. Trimming cost V 4 bases and J 3 bases; bases outside gene matches: 14. The DNA of the CDR3 is TGTGCCAGCAGCCGGAAGGACAGGGCCCAGGGCTACTATGGCTACACCTTC. Amino acid sequence: CASSRKDRAQGYYGYTF.

This sequence joins TRBV13 and TRBJ2-7; no clear D gene. Germline lookup yields CDR1 PRHDT and CDR2 FYEKMQ (reference sequence). Trimming pared 3 bases from V and 2 bases from J, leaving 11 bases between. There are 14 residues in the CDR3. CDR3 protein: CASSFSARTYEQYF. CDR3 nucleotide sequence: TGTGCCAGCAGCTTTTCCGCGAGGACCTACGAGCAGTACTTC. Full variable domain (rest looked up from reference TRBV13 and TRBJ2-7): AAGVIQSPRHLIKEKRETATLKCYPIPRHDTVYWYQQGPGQDPQFLISFYEKMQSDKGSIPDRFSAQQFSDYHSELNMSSLELGDSALYFCASSFSARTYEQYFGPGTRLTVT.

The chain combines TRBV28 with TRBJ1-1, with unresolved D. In germline, CDR1 is MDHEN, CDR2 SYDVKM. Trimming removed 5 bases at V and 1 base at J, with 5 bases between. The CDR3 runs to 12 residues. In DNA, the CDR3 is TGTGCCAGCAGTCTAAAGAACACTGAAGCTTTCTTT. Its protein is CASSLKNTEAFF.

CDR3 bases: TGCAGCGTTTCTAGTGATTACGAGCAGTACTTC. Translating gives CSVSSDYEQYF. The rearrangement links TRBV29-1 to TRBJ2-7, with no clear D. Trimming stripped 5 bases from V and 4 bases from J, with 9 bases between. Per the germline V gene, CDR1 is SQVTM and CDR2 is ANQGSEA. This CDR3 region has 11 residues.

V and J are TRBV28 and TRBJ1-4; a possible D gene is TRBD1 (6 bases). With 8 bases removed from V and 8 bases from J, the gap between germline ends came to 15 bases. CDR3 length: 13 amino acids. Germline CDR1 reads MDHEN; CDR2 reads SYDVKM. CDR3 bases: TGTGCCAGCGAGGGGGACACGCCGGAAAAACTGTTTTTT. It translates to CASEGDTPEKLFF.

A remark on this clone: The junction shows a germline mismatch at one end, possibly a read error. This same CDR3 is encoded by further DNA sequences in the sample. This chain links TRBV5-6 with TRBJ1-1; D remains ambiguous. In germline, CDR1 is SGHDT, CDR2 YYEEEE. The CDR3 length is 15 residues. The CDR3, as DNA: TGTGCCAGCAGCTCGGGTCTTGTTGGAAACACTGAAGCCTTCTTT. Translated, it gives CASSSGLVGNTEAFF.

The V and J genes are TRBV28 and TRBJ1-5; 8 bases are a match to TRBD1. With 4 bases clipped from V and 1 base from J, the junction kept 3 bases outside the gene matches. This CDR3 is built from 15 residues. CDR1 and CDR2 from the germline V gene are MDHEN and SYDVKM. CDR3 protein: CASSYRGSSNQPQHF. CDR3 DNA sequence: TGTGCCAGCAGTTACAGGGGGTCGAGCAATCAGCCCCAGCATTTT.